The 16 T cell receptor beta chains in this list originate from one sample, sequenced in a study of T cell responses to AZD1222 COVID-19 vaccine. Some clones are missing from TCRdb's copy, which holds only in-frame ones; the method was immunoSEQ multiplex PCR. The table has about 160,000 clones, approximately 94% seen once. The starting material was peripheral blood, obtained 28 days after the second AZD1222 dose. The receptors come from an adult who received the AZD1222 COVID-19 vaccine.

The gene calls are TRBV28 and TRBJ2-5; perhaps TRBD1 as D (6 bases). The ends were cut back, 1 base at V and 2 bases at J, with 8 bases in the middle. The CDR3 totals 14 residues. From germline, CDR1 is MDHEN and CDR2 SYDVKM. CDR3 nucleotides: TGTGCCAGCAGTTTATCCGGACAGCAAGAGACCCAGTACTTC. This sequence encodes CASSLSGQQETQYF.

The chain joins TRBV21-1 to TRBJ2-3. TRBV21-1 is flagged as a pseudogene. The CDR3 totals 18 residues. The CDR3 coding sequence is TGTGCCAGCAGCAAAATTCTCGTTACAGCGCGAAACACAGATACGCAGTATTTT. It translates to CASSKILVTARNTDTQYF.

The chain is built from TRBV7-6 and TRBJ2-7; 7 bases fit TRBD1. This CDR3 has 12 amino acids. Germline CDR1 is SGHVS and CDR2 is FNYEAQ. V was pared by 2 bases and J by 7 bases, with 2 bases of the junction left unmatched. CDR3 DNA: TGTGCCAGCAGCTTAACAGGGGTTGAGCAGTACTTC. Translation gives CASSLTGVEQYF. The full variable domain, completed using reference TRBV7-6 and TRBJ2-7, is GAGVSQSPRYKVTKRGQDVALRCDPISGHVSLYWYRQALGQGPEFLTYFNYEAQQDKSGLPNDRFSAERPEGSISTLTIQRTEQRDSAMYRCASSLTGVEQYFGPGTRLTVT.

This rearrangement joins TRBV7-8 to TRBJ2-3; D not certain. Trimming cost V 1 base and J 2 bases, with 13 bases left between them. Per germline, CDR1 SGHVS and CDR2 FQNEAQ. CDR3 length equals 16 residues. The CDR3 region is CASSLVGLGTTDTQYF. CDR3 DNA: TGTGCCAGCAGCTTAGTTGGCTTGGGTACCACAGATACGCAGTATTTT.

V and J are TRBV5-4 and TRBJ2-5; TRBD2 matches 7 bases. The CDR3 runs to 15 residues. V trimming: 4 bases; J trimming: 0 bases; junction bases outside the gene matches: 6. The germline gives CDR1 SGHNT, CDR2 YYREEE (reference sequence). This CDR3 reads CASSPLGGNQETQYF. The CDR3 DNA is TGTGCCAGCAGCCCACTGGGGGGGAACCAAGAGACCCAGTACTTC.

V and J are TRBV7-8 and TRBJ2-7, with 8 positions matching TRBD1. The length of the CDR3 is 13 residues. Germline V gene sequence: CDR1 SGHVS, CDR2 FQNEAQ. V dropped 5 bases and J dropped 2; count of bases not matched to a gene: 2. The CDR3 sequence: CASSPDRAYEQYF. The CDR3 region has the DNA TGTGCCAGCAGCCCGGACAGGGCCTACGAGCAGTACTTC.

CDR3 loop: CASSVVSGNTGELFF. The CDR3 DNA follows: TGTGCCAGCAGCGTAGTGTCTGGGAACACCGGGGAGCTGTTTTTT. This rearrangement joins TRBV9 to TRBJ2-2; D is undetermined. Trimming stripped 0 bases from V and 1 base from J, with 7 bases between. Per germline, CDR1 SGDLS and CDR2 YYNGEE. The CDR3 length is 15 residues. Variable domain in full (rest from reference TRBV9 and TRBJ2-2): DSGVTQTPKHLITATGQRVTLRCSPRSGDLSVYWYQQSLDQGLQFLIQYYNGEERAKGNILERFSAQQFPDLHSELNLSSLELGDSALYFCASSVVSGNTGELFFGEGSRLTVL.

The chain couples TRBV28 to TRBJ1-2; no definite D call. The CDR3 runs to 10 residues. Germline assignment: CDR1 MDHEN and CDR2 SYDVKM. The V and J ends lost 5 bases and 11 bases respectively, with 9 bases between them. The CDR3 reads CASSRHQYTF. The CDR3 bases are TGTGCCAGCAGTCGACACCAGTACACCTTC.

The rearrangement joins TRBV5-1 to TRBJ2-1; D not resolved. The CDR3 length is 15 residues. Germline CDR1 SGHRS, CDR2 YFSETQ. Trimming stripped 1 base from V and 2 bases from J, with 10 bases between. The CDR3 nucleotides read TGCGCCAGCAGCTTGTATAAGCGCCCCTACAATGAGCAGTTCTTC. The encoded protein is CASSLYKRPYNEQFF.

The V call is TRBV10-2, the J call TRBJ2-1; D gene unclear. Trimming shortened V by 0 bases and J by 8 bases, and 5 bases separated the two germline ends. The CDR3 consists of 12 residues. Germline V gene data show CDR1 as WSHSY and CDR2 as SAAADI. In DNA form, the CDR3 reads TGCGCCAGCAGTGAGTCTGCCTATGAGCAGTTCTTC. It translates to CASSESAYEQFF.

The rearrangement joins TRBV5-1 to TRBJ2-3; 11 bases align to TRBD1. The CDR3 extends over 16 amino acids. CDR1 SGHRS and CDR2 YFSETQ come from the germline V gene. The V gene end was trimmed by 4 bases and the J gene end by 3 bases; junction bases not matched to a gene: 7. The DNA for the CDR3 is TGCGCCAGCAGCCCGGGGACAGGGGGATGGACAGATACGCAGTATTTT. Its protein product is CASSPGTGGWTDTQYF.

V gene TRBV5-1 combines with J gene TRBJ1-2; 7 positions match TRBD1. V lost 2 bases and J lost 6; bases outside the gene matches: 10. Germline CDR1 reads SGHRS; CDR2 reads YFSETQ. The CDR3 sequence is 15 residues long. The CDR3 sequence: CASSLPTTGSHGYTF. CDR3 DNA sequence: TGCGCCAGCAGCTTACCAACGACAGGGTCGCATGGCTACACCTTC. Complete variable domain (other parts from reference TRBV5-1 and TRBJ1-2): KAGVTQTPRYLIKTRGQQVTLSCSPISGHRSVSWYQQTPGQGLQFLFEYFSETQRNKGNFPGRFSGRQFSNSRSEMNVSTLELGDSALYLCASSLPTTGSHGYTFGSGTRLTVV.

This sequence joins TRBV6-1 and TRBJ2-7, with TRBD2 matching over 12 bases. The trim removed 4 bases at V and 4 bases at J, leaving 11 bases unmatched. This CDR3 has 17 amino acids. Per the germline V gene, CDR1 is MNHNS and CDR2 is SASEGT. The CDR3 DNA follows: TGTGCCAGCAGTGTGGTGAGACTAGCGGGAGAAGGGTACGAGCAGTACTTC. This gives the protein CASSVVRLAGEGYEQYF.

This CDR3 reads CASSLSGRAQPQHF. The CDR3, as DNA: TGTGCCAGCAGTTTAAGTGGGAGGGCTCAGCCCCAGCATTTT. The chain carries TRBV28 and TRBJ1-5; the D is unclear. V was trimmed by 2 bases and J by 6 bases, leaving 11 bases between them. The CDR3 is made up of 14 amino acids. Looked up from germline, CDR1 is MDHEN and CDR2 is SYDVKM.

The chain recombines TRBV7-5 with TRBJ2-3; the D segment call TRBD1 is taken from the table without a DNA check. TRBV7-5 is given as a pseudogene. This CDR3 comprises 13 residues. The CDR3 here is CVRSPGSTDTQYF. DNA for the CDR3: TGTGTCAGAAGTCCAGGGAGCACAGATACGCAGTATTTT.

The gene calls are TRBV11-2 and TRBJ2-1; D gene ambiguous. This CDR3 is built from 17 residues. CDR1 SGHAT and CDR2 FQNNGV come from the germline V gene. V lost 1 base, J lost 1 base, and 14 bases lay in between. The CDR3 region has the DNA TGTGCCAGCAGCTTAGTAGTTGTGGCTAGATCCTACAATGAGCAGTTCTTC. Residues: CASSLVVVARSYNEQFF.